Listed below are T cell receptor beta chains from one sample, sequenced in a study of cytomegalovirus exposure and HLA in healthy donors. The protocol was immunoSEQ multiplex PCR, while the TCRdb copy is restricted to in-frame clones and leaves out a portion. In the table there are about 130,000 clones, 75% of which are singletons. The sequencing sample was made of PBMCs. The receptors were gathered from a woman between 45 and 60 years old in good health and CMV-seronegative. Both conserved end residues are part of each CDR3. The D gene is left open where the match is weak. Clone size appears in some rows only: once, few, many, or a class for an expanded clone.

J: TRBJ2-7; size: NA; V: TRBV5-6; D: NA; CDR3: CASSFPPSYEQYF; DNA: TGTGCCAGCAGCTTCCCTCCCTCCTACGAGCAGTACTTC
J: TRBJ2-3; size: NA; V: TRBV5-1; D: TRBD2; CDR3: CASSLGLAGSPSSTDTQYF; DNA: TGCGCCAGCAGCCTGGGACTAGCGGGATCCCCTTCTAGCACAGATACGCAGTATTTT
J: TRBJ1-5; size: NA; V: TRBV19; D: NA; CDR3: CATQISSNQPQHF; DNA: TGTGCTACACAGATTTCTAGCAATCAGCCCCAGCATTTT
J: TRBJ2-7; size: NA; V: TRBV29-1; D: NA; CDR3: CSVGVTVHEQYF; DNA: TGCAGCGTTGGTGTGACAGTCCACGAGCAGTACTTC
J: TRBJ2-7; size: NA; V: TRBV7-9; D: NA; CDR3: CASSPLTDEQYF; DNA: TGTGCCAGCAGCCCTCTCACGGACGAGCAGTACTTC
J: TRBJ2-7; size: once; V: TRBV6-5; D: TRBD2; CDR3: CASRGLAGPYEQYF; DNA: TGTGCCAGCAGGGGACTAGCGGGACCCTACGAGCAGTACTTC
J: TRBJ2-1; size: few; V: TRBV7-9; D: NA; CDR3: CASSTRLRLGDEQFF; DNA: TGTGCCAGCAGCACAAGACTAAGACTAGGGGATGAGCAGTTCTTC
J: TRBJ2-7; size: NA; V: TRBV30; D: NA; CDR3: CAWSVQALSYEQYF; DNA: TGTGCCTGGAGTGTGCAGGCGCTCTCCTACGAGCAGTACTTC
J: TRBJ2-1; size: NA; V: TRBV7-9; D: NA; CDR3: CASSFRVTDEQFF; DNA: TGTGCCAGCAGCTTCAGGGTCACAGATGAGCAGTTCTTC
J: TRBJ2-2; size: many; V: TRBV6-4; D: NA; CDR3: CASSEEGTGELFF; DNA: TGTGCCAGCAGTGAGGAGGGTACCGGGGAGCTGTTTTTT
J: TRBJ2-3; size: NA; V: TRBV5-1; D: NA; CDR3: CATSLGLATTDTQYF; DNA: TGCGCCACTTCCCTCGGACTGGCGACCACAGATACGCAGTATTTT
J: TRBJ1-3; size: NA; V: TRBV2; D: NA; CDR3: CASQGGNPAGNTIYF; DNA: TGTGCCAGTCAGGGCGGGAACCCGGCTGGAAACACCATATATTTT
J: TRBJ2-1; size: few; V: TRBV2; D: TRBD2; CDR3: CASRGTRGRNEQFF; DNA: TGTGCCAGCAGAGGGACTAGGGGAAGGAATGAGCAGTTCTTC
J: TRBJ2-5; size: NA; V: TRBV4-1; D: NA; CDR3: CASSQGEWYLQETQYF; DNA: TGCGCCAGCAGCCAAGGGGAGTGGTACCTCCAAGAGACCCAGTACTTC
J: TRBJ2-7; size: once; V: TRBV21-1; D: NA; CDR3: CASSKALRDRTYEQYF; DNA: TGTGCCAGCAGCAAAGCGCTCAGGGACAGGACCTACGAGCAGTACTTC
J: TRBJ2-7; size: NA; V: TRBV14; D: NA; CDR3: CASSQTTQRRQPLAYEQYF; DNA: TGTGCCAGCAGCCAAACCACACAACGGCGGCAACCCCTCGCCTACGAGCAGTACTTC
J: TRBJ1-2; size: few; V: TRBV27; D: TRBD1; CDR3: CASSTGGSHGYTF; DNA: TGTGCCAGCAGTACAGGGGGCTCGCACGGCTACACCTTC
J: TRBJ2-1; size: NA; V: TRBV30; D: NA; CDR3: CAWTSAVYSYNEQFF; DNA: TGTGCCTGGACTAGCGCAGTCTACTCCTACAATGAGCAGTTCTTC
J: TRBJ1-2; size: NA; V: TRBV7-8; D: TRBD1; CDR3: CASSLGNRGNDPPLYGYTF; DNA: TGTGCCAGCAGCTTAGGTAACAGGGGAAACGATCCCCCCCTCTATGGCTACACCTTC
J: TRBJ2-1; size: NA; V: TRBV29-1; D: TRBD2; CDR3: CSVLPGLADNYNEQFF; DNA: TGCAGCGTCCTACCGGGACTAGCGGATAACTACAATGAGCAGTTCTTC
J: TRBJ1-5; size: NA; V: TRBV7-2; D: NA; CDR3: CASSPQNQPQHF; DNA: TGTGCCAGCAGCCCGCAGAATCAGCCCCAGCATTTT
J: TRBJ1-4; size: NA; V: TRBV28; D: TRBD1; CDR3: CASSSPGTGMKEKLFF; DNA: TGTGCCAGCAGTTCACCCGGGACAGGGATGAAGGAAAAACTGTTTTTT
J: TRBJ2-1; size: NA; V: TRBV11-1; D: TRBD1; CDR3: CASSFDRGFHEQFF; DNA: TGTGCCAGCAGCTTCGACAGGGGGTTCCATGAGCAGTTCTTC
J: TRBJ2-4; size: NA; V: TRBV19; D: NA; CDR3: CASRGDMENIQYF; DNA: TGTGCCAGTAGGGGGGACATGGAAAACATTCAGTACTTC
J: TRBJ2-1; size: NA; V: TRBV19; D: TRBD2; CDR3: CASSIGFGTSVSSYNEQFF; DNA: TGTGCCAGTAGTATAGGCTTCGGGACTAGCGTAAGCTCCTACAATGAGCAGTTCTTC
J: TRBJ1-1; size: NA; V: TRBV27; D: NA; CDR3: CASSLGWGLSAEAFF; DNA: TGTGCCAGCAGTTTAGGATGGGGGCTTAGCGCTGAAGCTTTCTTT
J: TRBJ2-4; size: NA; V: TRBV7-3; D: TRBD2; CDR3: CASSLLAGGAKNIQYF; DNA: TGTGCCAGCAGCCTCTTAGCGGGAGGTGCCAAAAACATTCAGTACTTC
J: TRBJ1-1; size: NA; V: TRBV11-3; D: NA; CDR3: CASSLFQDQGEAFF; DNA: TGTGCCAGCAGCCTCTTCCAGGACCAGGGAGAAGCTTTCTTT
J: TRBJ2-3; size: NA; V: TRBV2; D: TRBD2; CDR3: CASNRGLAGLWEGTDTQYF; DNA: TGTGCCAGCAACCGGGGACTAGCGGGACTCTGGGAAGGCACAGATACGCAGTATTTT
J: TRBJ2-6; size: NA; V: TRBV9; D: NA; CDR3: CASSVGTASAGANVLTF; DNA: TGTGCCAGCAGCGTAGGTACTGCTAGTGCGGGGGCCAACGTCCTGACTTTC
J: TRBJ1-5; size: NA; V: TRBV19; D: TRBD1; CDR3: CASSPTGGNQPQHF; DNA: TGTGCCAGTAGTCCAACAGGGGGCAATCAGCCCCAGCATTTT
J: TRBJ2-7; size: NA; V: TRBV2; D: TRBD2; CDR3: CASSRGEAYEQYF; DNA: TGTGCCAGCAGCCGGGGGGAGGCCTACGAGCAGTACTTC
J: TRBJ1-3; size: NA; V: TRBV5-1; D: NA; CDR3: CASSLDHSNSGNTIYF; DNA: TGCGCCAGCAGCTTGGATCACAGCAACTCTGGAAACACCATATATTTT
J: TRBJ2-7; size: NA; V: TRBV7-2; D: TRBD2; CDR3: CASRELAGEAYEQYF; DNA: TGTGCCAGCAGGGAACTAGCGGGAGAGGCATACGAGCAGTACTTC
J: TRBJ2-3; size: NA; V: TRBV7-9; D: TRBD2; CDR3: CASSRPLAGGPSGTDTQYF; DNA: TGTGCCAGCAGCCGTCCACTAGCGGGAGGGCCCTCTGGCACAGATACGCAGTATTTT
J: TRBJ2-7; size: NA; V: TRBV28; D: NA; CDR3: CASSPSHSYEQYF; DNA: TGTGCCAGCAGTCCCAGTCATTCCTACGAGCAGTACTTC
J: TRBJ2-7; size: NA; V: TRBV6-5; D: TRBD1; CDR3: CASSRDRRLYEQYF; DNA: TGTGCCAGCAGTCGGGACAGGCGACTCTACGAGCAGTACTTC
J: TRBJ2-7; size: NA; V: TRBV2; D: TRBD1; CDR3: CASSVGRGGTGGREQYF; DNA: TGTGCCAGCAGTGTCGGGAGAGGGGGGACAGGGGGACGTGAGCAGTACTTC
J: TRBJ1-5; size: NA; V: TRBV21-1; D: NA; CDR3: CASSRTGGVSFQPQHF; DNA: TGTGCCAGCAGCAGGACAGGGGGGGTGTCATTTCAGCCCCAGCATTTT
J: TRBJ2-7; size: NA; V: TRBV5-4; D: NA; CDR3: CASSRIGTESYEQYF; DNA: TGTGCCAGCAGCCGTATCGGGACTGAGTCCTACGAGCAGTACTTC
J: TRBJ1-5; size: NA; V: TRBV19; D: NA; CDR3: CASSFGGSNQPQHF; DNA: TGTGCCAGTAGCTTCGGAGGCAGCAATCAGCCCCAGCATTTT
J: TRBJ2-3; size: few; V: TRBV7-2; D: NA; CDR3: CASSWSGAGDTQYF; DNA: TGTGCCAGCAGCTGGAGTGGGGCAGGGGATACGCAGTATTTT